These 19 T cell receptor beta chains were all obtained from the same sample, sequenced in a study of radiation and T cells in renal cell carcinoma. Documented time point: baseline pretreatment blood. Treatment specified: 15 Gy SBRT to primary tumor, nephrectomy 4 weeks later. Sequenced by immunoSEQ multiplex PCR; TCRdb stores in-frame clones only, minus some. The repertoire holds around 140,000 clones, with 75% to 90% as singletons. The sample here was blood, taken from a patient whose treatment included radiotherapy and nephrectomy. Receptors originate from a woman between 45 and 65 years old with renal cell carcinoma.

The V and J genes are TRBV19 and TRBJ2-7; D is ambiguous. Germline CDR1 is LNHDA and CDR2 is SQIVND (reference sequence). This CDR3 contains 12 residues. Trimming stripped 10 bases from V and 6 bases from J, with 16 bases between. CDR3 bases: TGTGCCACCGCAGAGTTCGGCGCCGAGCAGTACTTC. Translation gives CATAEFGAEQYF.

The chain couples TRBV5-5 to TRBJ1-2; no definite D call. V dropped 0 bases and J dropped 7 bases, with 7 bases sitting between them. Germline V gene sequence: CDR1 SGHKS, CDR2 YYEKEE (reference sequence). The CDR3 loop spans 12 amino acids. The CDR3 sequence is CASSLVGLGYTF. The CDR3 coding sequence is TGTGCCAGCAGCTTGGTCGGGCTTGGCTACACCTTC.

CDR3 protein: CSASGVYEQYF. In DNA, the CDR3 is TGCAGTGCTAGTGGGGTTTACGAGCAGTACTTC. The V and J genes are TRBV20-1 and TRBJ2-7; D is ambiguous. The CDR3 consists of 11 residues. Trimming shortened V by 3 bases and J by 4 bases, and 7 bases separated the two germline ends. From germline, CDR1 is DFQATT and CDR2 SNEGSKA (reference sequence).

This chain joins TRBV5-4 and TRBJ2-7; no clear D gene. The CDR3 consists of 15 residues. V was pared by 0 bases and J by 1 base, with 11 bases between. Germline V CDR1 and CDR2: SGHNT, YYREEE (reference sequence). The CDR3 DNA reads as TGTGCCAGCAGCTTGGGGCGGTCGTATTCCTACGAGCAGTACTTC. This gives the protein CASSLGRSYSYEQYF.

This CDR3 is CAWSVLVTENKKLFF. CDR3 nucleotides: TGTGCCTGGAGTGTACTCGTTACAGAAAATAAAAAACTGTTTTTT. The V call is TRBV30, the J call TRBJ1-4; D is undetermined. Per germline, CDR1 GTSNPN and CDR2 SVGIG (reference sequence). V was cut by 0 bases and J by 9 bases, with 17 bases left in between. This CDR3 is 15 amino acids long.

CDR3 region: CASSLPSHNEQFF. CDR3 nucleotide sequence: TGTGCCAGCAGCCTACCGTCACACAATGAGCAGTTCTTC. The V call is TRBV7-2, the J call TRBJ2-1; D ambiguous. Germline V gene data show CDR1 as SGHTA and CDR2 as FQGNSA. CDR3 size: 13 residues. The V gene lost 5 bases and the J gene lost 5 bases, with 10 bases spanning the gap. The full variable domain, its missing parts supplied by reference TRBV7-2 and TRBJ2-1, is GAGVSQSPSNKVTEKGKDVELRCDPISGHTALYWYRQSLGQGLEFLIYFQGNSAPDKSGLPSDRFSAERTGGSVSTLTIQRTQQEDSAVYLCASSLPSHNEQFFGPGTRLTVL.

CDR3 sequence reads: CASSPPEGGYTF. CDR3 in DNA: TGTGCCAGCAGCCCACCTGAGGGTGGCTACACCTTC. The chain uses TRBV16 and TRBJ1-2; D gene uncertain. This CDR3 contains 12 residues. Germline loops: CDR1 KGHSY, CDR2 FQNENV. Trimming left V 4 bases short and J 7 bases short, with 10 bases between.

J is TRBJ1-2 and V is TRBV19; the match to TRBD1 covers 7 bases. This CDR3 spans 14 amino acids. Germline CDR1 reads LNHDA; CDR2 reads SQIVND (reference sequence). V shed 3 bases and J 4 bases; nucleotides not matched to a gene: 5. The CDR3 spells CASSIGQVSYGYTF. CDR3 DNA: TGTGCCAGTAGTATCGGACAGGTTAGCTATGGCTACACCTTC.

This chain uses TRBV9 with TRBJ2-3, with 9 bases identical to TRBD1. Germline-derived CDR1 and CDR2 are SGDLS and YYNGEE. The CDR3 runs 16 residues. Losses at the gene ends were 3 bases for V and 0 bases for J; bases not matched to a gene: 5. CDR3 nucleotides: TGTGCCAGCAGCGCACGAGACAGGGGGAGCACAGATACGCAGTATTTT. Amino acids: CASSARDRGSTDTQYF.

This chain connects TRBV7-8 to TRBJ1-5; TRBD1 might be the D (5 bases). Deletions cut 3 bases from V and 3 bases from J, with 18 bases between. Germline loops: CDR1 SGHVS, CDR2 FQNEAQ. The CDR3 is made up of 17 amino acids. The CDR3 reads CASSLERAGSFNQPQHF. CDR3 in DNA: TGTGCCAGCAGCTTGGAACGTGCAGGGAGCTTCAATCAGCCCCAGCATTTT.

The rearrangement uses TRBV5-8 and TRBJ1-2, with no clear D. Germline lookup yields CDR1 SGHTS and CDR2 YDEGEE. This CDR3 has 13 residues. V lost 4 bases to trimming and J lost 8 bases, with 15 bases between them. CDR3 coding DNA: TGTGCCAGCAGCCCCCCGGGGTTGGGAGGCTACACCTTC. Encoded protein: CASSPPGLGGYTF.

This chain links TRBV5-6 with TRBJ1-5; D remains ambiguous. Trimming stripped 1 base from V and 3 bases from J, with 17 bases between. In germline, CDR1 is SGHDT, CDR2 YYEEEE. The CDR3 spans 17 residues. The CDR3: CASSLSWAGSANQPQHF. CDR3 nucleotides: TGTGCCAGCAGCTTGTCATGGGCGGGGTCCGCCAATCAGCCCCAGCATTTT. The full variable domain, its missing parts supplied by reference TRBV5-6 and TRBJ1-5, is DAGVTQSPTHLIKTRGQQVTLRCSPKSGHDTVSWYQQALGQGPQFIFQYYEEEERQRGNFPDRFSGHQFPNYSSELNVNALLLGDSALYLCASSLSWAGSANQPQHFGDGTRLSIL.

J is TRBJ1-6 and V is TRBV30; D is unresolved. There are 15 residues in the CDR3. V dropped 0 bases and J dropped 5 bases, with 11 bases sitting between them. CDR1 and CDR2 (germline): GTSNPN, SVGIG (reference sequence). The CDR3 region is CAWSVGVQNNSPLHF. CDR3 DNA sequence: TGTGCCTGGAGTGTAGGCGTACAAAATAATTCACCCCTCCACTTT.

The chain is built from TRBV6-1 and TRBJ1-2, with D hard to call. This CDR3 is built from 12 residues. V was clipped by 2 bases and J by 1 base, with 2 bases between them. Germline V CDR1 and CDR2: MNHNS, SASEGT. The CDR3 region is CASSELNYGYTF. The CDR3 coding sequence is TGTGCCAGCAGTGAACTTAACTATGGCTACACCTTC.

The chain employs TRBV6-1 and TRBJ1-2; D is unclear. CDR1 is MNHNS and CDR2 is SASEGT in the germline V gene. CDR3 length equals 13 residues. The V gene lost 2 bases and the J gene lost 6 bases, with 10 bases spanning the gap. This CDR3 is CASSERRMDGYTF. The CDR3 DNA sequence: TGTGCCAGCAGTGAACGGCGGATGGATGGCTACACCTTC.

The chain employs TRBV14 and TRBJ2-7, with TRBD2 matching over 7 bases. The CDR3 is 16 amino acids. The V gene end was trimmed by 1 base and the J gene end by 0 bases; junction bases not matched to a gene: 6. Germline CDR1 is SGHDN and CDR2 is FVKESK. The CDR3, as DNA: TGTGCCAGCAGCCAAGGTAGCGGGCCAAGCTCCTACGAGCAGTACTTC. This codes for CASSQGSGPSSYEQYF.

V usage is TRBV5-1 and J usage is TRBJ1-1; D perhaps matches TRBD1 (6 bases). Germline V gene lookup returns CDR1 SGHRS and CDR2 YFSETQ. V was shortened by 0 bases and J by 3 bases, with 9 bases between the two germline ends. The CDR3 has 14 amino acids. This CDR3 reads CASSLEPGDTEAFF. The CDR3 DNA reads TGCGCCAGCAGCTTGGAACCAGGGGACACTGAAGCTTTCTTT. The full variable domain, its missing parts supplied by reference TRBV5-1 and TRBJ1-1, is KAGVTQTPRYLIKTRGQQVTLSCSPISGHRSVSWYQQTPGQGLQFLFEYFSETQRNKGNFPGRFSGRQFSNSRSEMNVSTLELGDSALYLCASSLEPGDTEAFFGQGTRLTVV.

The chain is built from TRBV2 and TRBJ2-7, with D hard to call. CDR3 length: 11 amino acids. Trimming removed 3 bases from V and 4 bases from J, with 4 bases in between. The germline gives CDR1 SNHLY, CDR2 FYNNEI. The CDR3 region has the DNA TGTGCCAGCAGTGATTATTACGAGCAGTACTTC. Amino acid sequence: CASSDYYEQYF.

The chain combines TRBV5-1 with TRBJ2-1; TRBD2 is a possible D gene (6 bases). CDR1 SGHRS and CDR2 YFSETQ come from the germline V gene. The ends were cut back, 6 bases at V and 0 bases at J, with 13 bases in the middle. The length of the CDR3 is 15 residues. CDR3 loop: CASNSDGSSYNEQFF. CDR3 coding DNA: TGCGCCAGCAACTCAGACGGGAGCTCCTACAATGAGCAGTTCTTC.